These 26 T cell receptor beta chains share one sample of origin, sequenced in a study of identical twins. MiXCR, run by TCRdb on the 5' RACE reads, gives a single entry per CDR3 protein. The sample consists of roughly 720,000 distinct CDR3 sequences, 15% to 20% of them appearing once. The same sample was also used in a study of T cells expressing NK-cell markers.

The sequenced sample consisted of PBMCs. Receptors originate from a woman aged 18-29 years in good health.

In this sample, this clonotype turned up a few times. J is TRBJ1-5 and V is TRBV7-9; tentative D call: TRBD1 (5 bases). The germline CDR1 and CDR2 sequences are SEHNR and FQNEAQ (reference sequence). This CDR3 contains 14 residues. V shed 3 bases and J shed 3 bases, with 9 bases lying between them. CDR3 sequence (DNA): TGTGCCAGCAGCTTTGGGGGGGTCAATCAGCCCCAGCATTTT. This gives the protein CASSFGGVNQPQHF.

V gene TRBV20-1 combines with J gene TRBJ2-5, with D possibly being TRBD1 or TRBD2 (5 bases each). CDR1 DFQATT and CDR2 SNEGSKA come from the germline V gene (reference sequence). Trimming removed 3 bases from V and 4 bases from J, with 9 bases in between. The CDR3 is made up of 12 amino acids. The CDR3 sequence is CSASEGTETQYF. In DNA form, the CDR3 reads TGCAGTGCTAGCGAGGGGACAGAGACCCAGTACTTC.

The V call is TRBV29-1, the J call TRBJ2-1, with unresolved D. Germline assignment: CDR1 SQVTM and CDR2 ANQGSEA. Trimming removed 4 bases from V and 2 bases from J, with 12 bases in between. This CDR3 is 14 amino acids long. The CDR3 loop reads CSVVGVEAYNEQFF. CDR3 in DNA: TGCAGCGTTGTGGGTGTGGAAGCCTACAATGAGCAGTTCTTC.

This clonotype was observed a handful of times. The rearrangement joins TRBV15 to TRBJ1-2, with D uncertain. The CDR3 sequence is 14 residues long. The ends were cut back, 3 bases at V and 4 bases at J, with 12 bases in the middle. Germline CDR1 is LNHNV and CDR2 is YYDKDF (reference sequence). DNA for the CDR3: TGTGCCACCAGCAGGGAAGGCCTGGGCTATGGCTACACCTTC. Residues: CATSREGLGYGYTF. Full variable domain (rest looked up from reference TRBV15 and TRBJ1-2): DAMVIQNPRYQVTQFGKPVTLSCSQTLNHNVMYWYQQKSSQAPKLLFHYYDKDFNNEADTPDNFQSRRPNTSFCFLDIRSPGLGDTAMYLCATSREGLGYGYTFGSGTRLTVV.

In its sample, this clonotype was seen a few times. CDR3: CATIGLAGGTAGGELFF. The DNA of the CDR3 is TGTGCCACTATAGGACTAGCGGGGGGGACGGCCGGCGGGGAGCTGTTTTTT. The genes are TRBV10-3 and TRBJ2-2; 15 nucleotides match TRBD2. Germline loops: CDR1 ENHRY, CDR2 SYGVKD. There are 17 residues in the CDR3. The junction had 13 bases not matched to a gene; V was cut back by 10 bases and J by 7 bases.

This sequence joins TRBV25-1 and TRBJ2-1; possibly TRBD2 for D (6 bases). V was trimmed by 8 bases and J by 6 bases, leaving 14 bases between them. From germline, CDR1 is MGHDK and CDR2 SYGVNS. The CDR3 has 13 residues. This chain's CDR3 is CASAEAGRNEQFF. CDR3 coding DNA: TGTGCCAGCGCCGAGGCGGGGCGCAATGAGCAGTTCTTC.

This clonotype was detected a few times. The CDR3 bases are TGCAGTGCGGGCGCACCCAACTATGGCTACACCTTC. This gives the protein CSAGAPNYGYTF. V usage is TRBV20-1 and J usage is TRBJ1-2; no clear D. Germline V gene data show CDR1 as DFQATT and CDR2 as SNEGSKA (reference sequence). The CDR3 is 12 amino acids. V shed 6 bases and J shed 2 bases, with 10 bases lying between them.

This clonotype was seen only a few times. The V and J genes are TRBV20-1 and TRBJ2-1; 10 bases map to TRBD2. The CDR3 length is 14 residues. Germline-derived CDR1 and CDR2 are DFQATT and SNEGSKA (reference sequence). V dropped 5 bases and J dropped 6; count of bases not matched to a gene: 7. CDR3 bases: TGCAGTGCTGCCCCCAGCGGGAGGGCCAATGAGCAGTTCTTC. Its protein is CSAAPSGRANEQFF.

The chain uses TRBV9 and TRBJ2-6; no clear D. The CDR3 covers 16 residues. The V end was cut by 1 base, the J end by 0 bases, with 8 bases between. CDR1 and CDR2 from the germline V gene are SGDLS and YYNGEE. CDR3 DNA sequence: TGTGCCAGCAGCGTAAACCTATACTCTGGGGCCAACGTCCTGACTTTC. Translation: CASSVNLYSGANVLTF.

This clonotype was counted at least ten times. This sequence joins TRBV12-3 or TRBV12-4 and TRBJ2-5, with TRBD2 as a possible D gene (6 bases). Deletions cut 3 bases from V and 3 bases from J, with 11 bases between. This CDR3 spans 14 amino acids. Written as DNA, the CDR3 is TGTGCCAGCAGTTTGGTGGGGGGAGAAGAGACCCAGTACTTC. Its protein is CASSLVGGEETQYF.

The genes are TRBV5-6 and TRBJ1-2; the match to TRBD1 covers 7 bases. This CDR3 has 14 residues. CDR1 is SGHDT, CDR2 YYEEEE, per germline. Trimming at V came to 4 bases and at J to 6 bases, leaving 9 bases not matched to a gene. CDR3 DNA: TGTGCCAGCAGCCCGGCAGGGGGTAGGGATGGCTACACCTTC. Encoded protein: CASSPAGGRDGYTF. The full variable domain, in which reference TRBV5-6 and TRBJ1-2 provide the parts outside the CDR3, is DAGVTQSPTHLIKTRGQQVTLRCSPKSGHDTVSWYQQALGQGPQFIFQYYEEEERQRGNFPDRFSGHQFPNYSSELNVNALLLGDSALYLCASSPAGGRDGYTFGSGTRLTVV.

The rearrangement uses TRBV6-5 and TRBJ2-7; D is perhaps TRBD1 or TRBD2 (6 bases each). Trimming removed 9 bases from V and 5 bases from J, with 11 bases in between. Germline V lookup: CDR1 MNHEY, CDR2 SVGAGI. CDR3 length: 11 residues. CDR3 in amino acids: CASWRGDEQYF. CDR3 sequence (DNA): TGTGCCAGTTGGAGGGGGGACGAGCAGTACTTC.

This clonotype was seen more than once but under ten times. This chain uses TRBV10-3 with TRBJ2-7, with D perhaps matching TRBD1 (5 bases). Germline-derived CDR1 and CDR2 are ENHRY and SYGVKD. The CDR3 totals 13 residues. V lost 2 bases and J lost 7, with 12 bases in between. CDR3 nucleotides: TGTGCCATCAGTGAGCAGGGTAACCGGGAGCAGTACTTC. Protein product: CAISEQGNREQYF.

This chain connects TRBV20-1 to TRBJ2-5, with D tentatively TRBD1 (5 bases). The CDR3 sequence is 15 residues long. V shed 5 bases and J shed 3 bases, with 19 bases lying between them. Looked up from germline, CDR1 is DFQATT and CDR2 is SNEGSKA (reference sequence). DNA for the CDR3: TGCAGTGCTTCTTTTTCCAGGGATACTAAAGAGACCCAGTACTTC. Its protein product is CSASFSRDTKETQYF.

This clonotype showed up just a few times. V usage is TRBV10-3 and J usage is TRBJ2-3; the D is unclear. Per the germline V gene, CDR1 is ENHRY and CDR2 is SYGVKD. The length of the CDR3 is 15 residues. Trimming took 6 bases from V and 2 from J, leaving 15 bases between them. In DNA form, the CDR3 reads TGTGCCATCAGGGAAGGCAGCCTGATCACAGATACGCAGTATTTT. Residues: CAIREGSLITDTQYF.

The chain employs TRBV4-1 and TRBJ2-3; 9 bases agree with TRBD2. Germline-derived CDR1 and CDR2 are MGHRA and YSYEKL. V lost 5 bases to trimming and J lost 13 bases; unmatched junction nucleotides: 10. The CDR3 consists of 13 residues. CDR3 residues: CASSSFLAGFEYF. The CDR3 nucleotides read TGCGCCAGCAGCAGCTTTCTAGCGGGGTTTGAGTATTTT.

V and J are TRBV25-1 and TRBJ2-6; TRBD2 agrees at 9 bases. The trim removed 6 bases at V and 0 bases at J, leaving 9 bases unmatched. CDR1 and CDR2 (germline): MGHDK, SYGVNS. The CDR3 sequence is 18 residues long. The CDR3 nucleotides read TGTGCCAGCAGGCCGCGGAGCGGGGGGATCTCTGGGGCCAACGTCCTGACTTTC. Translated, it gives CASRPRSGGISGANVLTF.

This sequence joins TRBV28 and TRBJ2-3; 9 bases match TRBD1. V lost 4 bases, J lost 3 bases, and 14 bases stayed unmatched. CDR1 and CDR2 (germline): MDHEN, SYDVKM. The CDR3 consists of 18 residues. The CDR3: CASSSRRTGAPMTDTQYF. CDR3 in DNA: TGTGCCAGCAGTTCGAGGAGGACAGGGGCCCCTATGACAGATACGCAGTATTTT. The full variable domain, with the rest looked up from reference TRBV28 and TRBJ2-3, is DVKVTQSSRYLVKRTGEKVFLECVQDMDHENMFWYRQDPGLGLRLIYFSYDVKMKEKGDIPEGYSVSREKKERFSLILESASTNQTSMYLCASSSRRTGAPMTDTQYFGPGTRLTVL.

This clonotype has only a few counts. This chain uses TRBV12-3 or TRBV12-4 with TRBJ2-7; TRBD1 matches at 7 bases. The V segment lost 7 bases and the J segment 3 bases; nucleotides outside the gene matches: 9. This CDR3 has 14 residues. The DNA for the CDR3 is TGTGCCAGCACCCGACAGGGTAGGAACTACGAGCAGTACTTC. Translated: CASTRQGRNYEQYF.

This clonotype was seen a few times. This chain uses TRBV9 with TRBJ1-1; D ambiguous. CDR3 length equals 11 residues. Trimming cost V 3 bases and J 7 bases, with 7 bases left between them. From germline, CDR1 is SGDLS and CDR2 YYNGEE. CDR3 sequence reads: CASSGRGEAFF. DNA for the CDR3: TGTGCCAGCAGCGGGCGGGGTGAAGCTTTCTTT.

This clonotype was detected many times. This sequence joins TRBV12-3 or TRBV12-4 and TRBJ2-7, with D perhaps being TRBD1 or TRBD2 (5 bases each). V was pared by 3 bases and J by 6 bases, with 6 bases between. The CDR3 runs to 11 residues. In DNA, the CDR3 is TGTGCCAGCAGTTTGGGGGTCGAGCAGTACTTC. Translated: CASSLGVEQYF.

This clonotype came up a few times. J is TRBJ2-1 and V is TRBV15; 8 bases map to TRBD1. Losses at the gene ends were 3 bases for V and 3 bases for J; bases not matched to a gene: 4. Germline-derived CDR1 and CDR2 are LNHNV and YYDKDF (reference sequence). The CDR3 contains 15 residues. This chain's CDR3 is CATSSLTGGYNEQFF. The CDR3 DNA follows: TGTGCCACCAGCAGCTTAACAGGGGGCTACAATGAGCAGTTCTTC.

This chain uses TRBV5-1 with TRBJ2-3, with D possibly being TRBD2 (6 bases). Trimming removed 1 base at V and 2 bases at J, with 8 bases between. CDR3 length: 14 amino acids. Germline V gives CDR1 SGHRS, CDR2 YFSETQ. The DNA for the CDR3 is TGCGCCAGCAGCTTGACTAGCCCCACAGATACGCAGTATTTT. This translates into CASSLTSPTDTQYF.

This clonotype was observed many times. The chain has TRBV4-3 and TRBJ1-3; D may be TRBD1 (6 bases). The germline V gene encodes CDR1 LGHNA and CDR2 YSLEER. CDR3 size: 15 residues. Trimming removed 0 bases from V and 5 bases from J, with 11 bases in between. This chain's CDR3 is CASSQDQQGRNTIYF. CDR3 nucleotide sequence: TGCGCCAGCAGCCAAGATCAACAGGGAAGAAACACCATATATTTT.

This clonotype was picked up a small number of times. The genes are TRBV6-1 and TRBJ2-7; D is undetermined. CDR1 MNHNS and CDR2 SASEGT come from the germline V gene. The CDR3 totals 14 residues. The V and J ends lost 7 bases and 0 bases respectively, with 13 bases between them. Here the CDR3 DNA reads TGTGCCAGCACCTATTGGACCATCTCCTACGAGCAGTACTTC. It is translated as CASTYWTISYEQYF.

The chain links TRBV20-1 to TRBJ2-5; 12 positions match TRBD1. Unmatched junction bases numbered 6, after V lost 4 bases and J lost 6 bases. This CDR3 region has 14 residues. Germline values: CDR1 DFQATT, CDR2 SNEGSKA (reference sequence). CDR3 nucleotides: TGCAGTGCTACCGGGACAGGGGGCGTAAAGACCCAGTACTTC. This encodes CSATGTGGVKTQYF.